Sequencing of this T cell receptor beta chain was carried out in a study of blood T cells in healthy people across ages. Study-level results: Any conclusive comparison of naive versus antigen-experienced cells was prevented by using unsorted PBMCs.

This CDR3 is built from 14 residues. Per germline, CDR1 DFQATT and CDR2 SNEGSKA (reference sequence). With a J-beta primer mix and a sample-barcoded 5' primer, a second PCR ran about 7 to 12 cycles. TCRdb reprocessed the 5' RACE reads with MiXCR, giving one entry per CDR3 protein. Of 540,000 or so distinct CDR3 sequences listed, less than 60% are singletons. This clonotype was counted between two and nine times. Its antigen is not known. This sequence joins TRBV20-1 and TRBJ2-5; D not resolved. Near its end, the DNA agrees better with TRBJ2-7, so the J call may be wrong. This clonotype was sampled from a man older than 75 in good health. Sequencing used blood. The CDR3 is CSASTLTNPYEQYF. The CDR3 DNA sequence: TGCAGTGCTAGTACCCTTACTAATCCGTACGAGCAGTACTTC.